The 2 T cell receptor beta chains below come from one sample, sequenced in a study of OX40 agonist ivuxolimab in advanced cancers. The repertoire was sequenced with immunoSEQ multiplex PCR; TCRdb's copy has only in-frame clones and lacks some. The data show around 80,000 clones, 85% seen once. The material sequenced was CD4+ or CD8+ T cells sorted from blood, taken in a trial of the OX40 agonist ivuxolimab. All receptors come from an adult with an advanced solid tumor such as melanoma, head and neck, liver or kidney cancer.

The rearrangement uses TRBV5-6 and TRBJ2-7; TRBD1 matches 8 bases. CDR1 is SGHDT, CDR2 YYEEEE, per germline. CDR3 size: 14 residues. Germline trimming cut 9 bases from V and 4 bases from J; bases unmatched to any gene: 12. This CDR3 reads CATSQGTGEYEQYF. Written as DNA, the CDR3 is TGTGCCACCTCCCAAGGGACAGGAGAATACGAGCAGTACTTC.

The chain uses TRBV7-2 and TRBJ2-7, with 12 bases fitting TRBD2. Germline V lookup: CDR1 SGHTA, CDR2 FQGNSA. CDR3 length: 19 residues. Unmatched junction bases numbered 14, after V lost 3 bases and J lost 2 bases. CDR3: CASSFFPPSGRAMAYEQYF. As DNA, the CDR3 is TGTGCCAGCAGCTTTTTTCCCCCTAGCGGGAGGGCGATGGCCTACGAGCAGTACTTC. The variable domain in full, completed from reference TRBV7-2 and TRBJ2-7, reads GAGVSQSPSNKVTEKGKDVELRCDPISGHTALYWYRQSLGQGLEFLIYFQGNSAPDKSGLPSDRFSAERTGGSVSTLTIQRTQQEDSAVYLCASSFFPPSGRAMAYEQYFGPGTRLTVT.